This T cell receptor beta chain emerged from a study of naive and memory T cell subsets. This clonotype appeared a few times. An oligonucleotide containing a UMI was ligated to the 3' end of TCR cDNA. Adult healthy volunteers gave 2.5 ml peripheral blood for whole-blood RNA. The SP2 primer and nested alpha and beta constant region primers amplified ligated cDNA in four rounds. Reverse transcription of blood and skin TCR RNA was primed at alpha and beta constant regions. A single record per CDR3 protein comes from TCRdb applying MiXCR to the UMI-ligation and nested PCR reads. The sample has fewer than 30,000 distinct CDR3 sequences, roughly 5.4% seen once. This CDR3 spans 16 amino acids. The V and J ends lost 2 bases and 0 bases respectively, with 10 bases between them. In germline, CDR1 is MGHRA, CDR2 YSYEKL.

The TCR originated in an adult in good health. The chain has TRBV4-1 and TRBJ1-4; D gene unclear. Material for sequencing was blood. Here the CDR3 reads CASSQPLGATNEKLFF. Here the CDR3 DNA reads TGCGCCAGCAGCCAACCTTTAGGAGCAACTAATGAAAAACTGTTTTTT.